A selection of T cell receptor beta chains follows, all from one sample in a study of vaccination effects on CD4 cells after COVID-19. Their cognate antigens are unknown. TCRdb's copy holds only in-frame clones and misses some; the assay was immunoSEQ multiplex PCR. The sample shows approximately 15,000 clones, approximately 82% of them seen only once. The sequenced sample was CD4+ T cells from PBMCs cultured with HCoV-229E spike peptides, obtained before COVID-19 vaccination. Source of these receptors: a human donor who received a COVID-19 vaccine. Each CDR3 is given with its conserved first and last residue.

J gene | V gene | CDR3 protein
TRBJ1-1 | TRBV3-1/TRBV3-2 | CASSQGRSTEAFF
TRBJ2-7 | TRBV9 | CASSISGGTATYEQYF
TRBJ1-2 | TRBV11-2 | CASSLEATVYGYTF
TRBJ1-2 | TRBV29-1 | CSVAPGGNF
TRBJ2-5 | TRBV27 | CASSLFGRRETQYF
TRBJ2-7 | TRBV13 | CASSPRGLVHYEQYF
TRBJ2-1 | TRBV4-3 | CASSQGGSSYNEQFF
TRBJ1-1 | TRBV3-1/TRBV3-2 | CASSQVEGTEAFF
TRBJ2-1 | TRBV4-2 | CASSQDISGIERQFF
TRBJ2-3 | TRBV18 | CASSLEDTQYF
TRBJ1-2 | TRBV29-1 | CSVGGFDYGYTF
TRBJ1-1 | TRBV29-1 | CSVMTGVAEAFF
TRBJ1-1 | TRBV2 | CASGQGRTTEAFF
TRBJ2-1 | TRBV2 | CASSGGQGFNEQFF
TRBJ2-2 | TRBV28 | CASSPDRGPGELFF
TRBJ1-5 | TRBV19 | CASSRGRDQPQHF
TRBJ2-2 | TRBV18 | CASSPTLPPTGELFF
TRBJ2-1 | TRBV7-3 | CASSKDGSYNEQFF
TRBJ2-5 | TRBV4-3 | CASSQGLAGQETQYF
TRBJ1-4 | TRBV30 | CAWSVQARDDEKLFF
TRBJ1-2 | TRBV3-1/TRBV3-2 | CASNQGAGTGYTF
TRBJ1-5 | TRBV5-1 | CASSWGADQPQHF
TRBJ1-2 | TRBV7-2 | CASSLGTPANYGYTF